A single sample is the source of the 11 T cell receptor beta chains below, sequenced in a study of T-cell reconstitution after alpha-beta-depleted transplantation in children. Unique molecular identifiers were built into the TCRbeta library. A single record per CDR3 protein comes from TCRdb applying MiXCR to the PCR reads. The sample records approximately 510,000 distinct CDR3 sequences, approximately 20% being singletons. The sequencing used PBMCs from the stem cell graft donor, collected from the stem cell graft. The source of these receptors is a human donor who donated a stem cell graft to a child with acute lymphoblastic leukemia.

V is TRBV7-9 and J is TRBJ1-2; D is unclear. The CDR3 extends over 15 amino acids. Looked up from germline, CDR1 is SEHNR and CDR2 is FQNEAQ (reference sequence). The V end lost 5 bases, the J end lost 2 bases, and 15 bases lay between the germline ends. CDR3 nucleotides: TGTGCCAGCAGCCCCGGCGGCAGCACGAACTATGGCTACACCTTC. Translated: CASSPGGSTNYGYTF.

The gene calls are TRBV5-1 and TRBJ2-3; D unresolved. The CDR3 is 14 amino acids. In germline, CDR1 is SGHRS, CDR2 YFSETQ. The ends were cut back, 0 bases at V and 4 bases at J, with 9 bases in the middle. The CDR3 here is CASSLGYNADTQYF. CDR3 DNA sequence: TGCGCCAGCAGCTTGGGCTATAACGCAGATACGCAGTATTTT.

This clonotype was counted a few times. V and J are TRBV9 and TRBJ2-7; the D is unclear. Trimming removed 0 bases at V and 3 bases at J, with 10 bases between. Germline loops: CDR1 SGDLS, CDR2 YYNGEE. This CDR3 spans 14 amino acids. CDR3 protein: CASSVDVQSYEQYF. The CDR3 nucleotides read TGTGCCAGCAGCGTAGATGTACAGAGCTACGAGCAGTACTTC.

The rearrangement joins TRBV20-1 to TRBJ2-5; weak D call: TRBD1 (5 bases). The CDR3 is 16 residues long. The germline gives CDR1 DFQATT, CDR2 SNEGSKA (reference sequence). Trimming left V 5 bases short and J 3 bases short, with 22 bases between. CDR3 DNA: TGCAGTGCTCCTGGGGCCAGGTGGGCGGAAAAAGAGACCCAGTACTTC. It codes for CSAPGARWAEKETQYF.

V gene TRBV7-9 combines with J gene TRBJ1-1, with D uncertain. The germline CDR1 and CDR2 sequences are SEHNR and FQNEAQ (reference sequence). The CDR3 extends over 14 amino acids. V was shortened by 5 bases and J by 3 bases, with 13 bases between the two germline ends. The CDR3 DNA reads TGTGCCAGCAGCCCAGGACGTCTCGACACTGAAGCTTTCTTT. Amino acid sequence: CASSPGRLDTEAFF.

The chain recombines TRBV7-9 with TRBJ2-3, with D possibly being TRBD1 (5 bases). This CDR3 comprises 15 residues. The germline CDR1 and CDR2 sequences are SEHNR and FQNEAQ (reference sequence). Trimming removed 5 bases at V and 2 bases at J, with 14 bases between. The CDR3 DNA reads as TGTGCCAGCAGCGTACAGGCCGCAACCACAGATACGCAGTATTTT. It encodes CASSVQAATTDTQYF.

CDR3 nucleotide sequence: TGCAGTGCTACAGCGGATAGCAATCAGCCCCAGCATTTT. It specifies CSATADSNQPQHF. The rearrangement joins TRBV20-1 to TRBJ1-5; no definite D call. CDR3 size: 13 residues. The V end was cut by 4 bases, the J end by 0 bases, with 7 bases between. Germline V lookup: CDR1 DFQATT, CDR2 SNEGSKA (reference sequence).

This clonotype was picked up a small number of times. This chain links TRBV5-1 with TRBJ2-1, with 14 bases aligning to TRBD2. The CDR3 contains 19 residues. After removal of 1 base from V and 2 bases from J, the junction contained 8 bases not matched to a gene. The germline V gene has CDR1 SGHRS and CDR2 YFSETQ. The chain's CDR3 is CASSLTGTSGSKTYNEQFF. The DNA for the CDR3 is TGCGCCAGCAGCTTGACCGGGACTAGCGGGAGCAAAACCTACAATGAGCAGTTCTTC.

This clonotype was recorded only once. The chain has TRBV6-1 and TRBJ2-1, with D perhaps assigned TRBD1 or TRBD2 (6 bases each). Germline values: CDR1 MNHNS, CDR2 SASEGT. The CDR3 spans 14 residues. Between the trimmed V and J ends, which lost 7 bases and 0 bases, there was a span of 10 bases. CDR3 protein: CASTRGVSYNEQFF. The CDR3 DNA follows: TGTGCCAGCACGAGGGGGGTCTCCTACAATGAGCAGTTCTTC.

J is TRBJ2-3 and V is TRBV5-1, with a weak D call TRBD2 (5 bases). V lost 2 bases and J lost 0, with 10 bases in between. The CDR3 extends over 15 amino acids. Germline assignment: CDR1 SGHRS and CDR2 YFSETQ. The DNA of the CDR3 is TGCGCCAGCAGCTTCGGGGATCCTAGCACAGATACGCAGTATTTT. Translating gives CASSFGDPSTDTQYF.

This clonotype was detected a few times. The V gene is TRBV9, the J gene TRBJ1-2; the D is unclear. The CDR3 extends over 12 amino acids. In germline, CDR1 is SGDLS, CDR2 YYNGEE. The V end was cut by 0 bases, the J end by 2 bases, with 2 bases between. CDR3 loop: CASSVENYGYTF. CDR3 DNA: TGTGCCAGCAGCGTAGAAAACTATGGCTACACCTTC.